A selection of T cell receptor beta chains follows, all from one sample in a study of CD8 T cell repertoires and HIV-1 epitope variants. Assay used: immunoSEQ multiplex PCR; TCRdb lists only in-frame clones, some missing. Counted here are about 5,800 clones, around 64% occurring once; the ten biggest clones make up 44%. No cognate antigen is known for these TCRs. Specimen: cultured CD8+ T cells derived from PBMCs. The receptors were gathered from a male donor with HIV. Both conserved end residues are part of each CDR3. Each record gives: D gene, V gene, J gene, clone size, CDR3 DNA, CDR3 protein. D genes are given only for firm matches. Where a row states a size, it is once, few, many or the class of an expanded clone; other rows omit it.

>-|TRBV9|TRBJ1-6|-
TGTGCCAGCAGCACACAGGCGGCGGATTCACCCCTCCACTTT
CASSTQAADSPLHF
>-|TRBV5-1|TRBJ2-7|-
TGCGCCAGCAGCTTGGGTAGTGCCCCGATCTACGAGCAGTACTTC
CASSLGSAPIYEQYF
>-|TRBV6-1|TRBJ2-1|few
TGTGCCAGCAGCGAATCCCCCCCAGTCTACAATGAGCAGTTCTTC
CASSESPPVYNEQFF
>TRBD1|TRBV10-1|TRBJ2-2|-
TGCGCCAGCAGTAAGCAGGGGGCCGGGGAGCTGTTTTTT
CASSKQGAGELFF
>-|TRBV13|TRBJ2-5|-
TGTGCCAGCAGCCGCCCCAGCGAGACCCAGTACTTC
CASSRPSETQYF
>TRBD2|TRBV6-5|TRBJ2-1|few
TGTGCCAGCAGTTACTCGGGACTAGCGGGGGGGAATGAGCAGTTCTTC
CASSYSGLAGGNEQFF
>TRBD2|TRBV30|TRBJ2-7|-
TGTGCCTGGAGTGACCCCCCGGGAGGTTTCTACGAGCAGTACTTC
CAWSDPPGGFYEQYF
>TRBD1|TRBV28|TRBJ2-1|-
TGTGCCAGCAGTCCCGGACAGGGCAGAATGAATGAGCAGTTCTTC
CASSPGQGRMNEQFF
>-|TRBV28|TRBJ2-5|-
TGTGCCAGCAGACTCATTCAGGCCCAAGAGACCCAGTACTTC
CASRLIQAQETQYF
>-|TRBV19|TRBJ2-5|few
TGTGCCAGTAGTATAGTAGCATGGGAGACCCAGTACTTC
CASSIVAWETQYF
>-|TRBV5-6|TRBJ2-7|-
TGTGCCAGCAGCTTGAAGGGGTACGAGCAGTACTTC
CASSLKGYEQYF